Below, 26 T cell receptor beta chains from the same sample are listed, as sequenced in a study of patients and donors after allogeneic stem cell transplantation (TCRdb year 2020). Libraries were constructed by RT-PCR. Sequenced using a NextSeq 550. Starting from the raw public reads, TCRdb applied fastp trimming at Q25, assembled clones with MiXCR and retained in-frame beta chains. A single entry per CDR3 protein holds the most common genes and DNA from its merged rows. The sample table lists approximately 1,600 distinct CDR3 sequences, around a sixth of them with a count of one. The leading ten clones occupy over 45% of the sample. Sequences were obtained from blood, either unsorted or a sorted T cell fraction (not recorded which). Every receptor here comes from a human donor who was either an allogeneic HSCT recipient or a stem cell or donor lymphocyte infusion donor (not recorded which). It is not recorded whose cells these are; they may come from a transplant donor.

This clonotype has at least ten counts. The chain has TRBV10-3 and TRBJ2-1; tentatively, D is TRBD2 (6 bases). V lost 3 bases and J 3 bases, leaving 12 bases between the germline ends. Germline V gene lookup returns CDR1 ENHRY and CDR2 SYGVKD. CDR3 length equals 15 residues. The DNA for the CDR3 is TGTGCCATCAGTGAAGCTGGGGGGATCTACAATGAGCAGTTCTTC. Residues: CAISEAGGIYNEQFF.

The V gene is TRBV2, the J gene TRBJ2-3; 8 bases fit TRBD2. Germline lookup yields CDR1 SNHLY and CDR2 FYNNEI. The J segment lost 8 bases and the V segment lost 5 bases, leaving 6 bases of the junction unmatched. This CDR3 region has 13 residues. CDR3 bases: TGTGCCAGCAGTCAGCGGGAGAAGGGTACGCAGTATTTT. It encodes CASSQREKGTQYF. Full variable domain (remainder filled in from reference TRBV2 and TRBJ2-3): EPEVTQTPSHQVTQMGQEVILRCVPISNHLYFYWYRQILGQKVEFLVSFYNNEISEKSEIFDDQFSVERPDGSNFTLKIRSTKLEDSAMYFCASSQREKGTQYFGPGTRLTVL.

There are a few counts of this clonotype. The V call is TRBV7-9, the J call TRBJ2-7, with TRBD2 identical over 10 bases. Germline CDR1 reads SEHNR; CDR2 reads FQNEAQ (reference sequence). The CDR3 runs 17 residues. V was clipped by 5 bases and J by 2 bases; unmatched bases: 12. The CDR3, as DNA: TGTGCCAGCAGCCAAACCTGGACTAGCGGTTGGGCCTACGAGCAGTACTTC. It encodes CASSQTWTSGWAYEQYF.

The V and J genes are TRBV3-1 and TRBJ2-5, with D perhaps matching TRBD2 (6 bases). The CDR3 is 15 amino acids. In germline, CDR1 is LGHDT, CDR2 YNNKEL (reference sequence). Deletions cut 8 bases from V and 2 bases from J, with 18 bases between. For the CDR3, the DNA is TGTGCCAGCCGTGGGGAGGACTATGCACAAGAGACCCAGTACTTC. Its translation: CASRGEDYAQETQYF.

As concerns this clonotype: This may be a read error: a much more frequent sequence differs by one nucleotide. The V call is TRBV6-2 or TRBV6-3, the J call TRBJ2-7; D gene ambiguous. V was shortened by 6 bases and J by 9 bases, with 15 bases between the two germline ends. Germline V gene lookup returns CDR1 MNHEY and CDR2 SVGEGT. This CDR3 comprises 12 residues. CDR3 nucleotides: TGTGCCAGCAGAAAAATGAACCACGTGCAGTACTTC. This gives the protein CASRKMNHVQYF.

The chain combines TRBV2 with TRBJ2-1; D possibly matches TRBD1 or TRBD2 (6 bases each). V was cut by 6 bases and J by 3 bases, with 12 bases left in between. Germline CDR1 SNHLY, CDR2 FYNNEI. CDR3 length: 14 amino acids. The CDR3 sequence: CASRGGQYYNEQFF. The CDR3 nucleotides are TGTGCCAGCAGGGGGGGACAATACTACAATGAGCAGTTCTTC.

This clonotype was seen only a few times. The CDR3 bases are TGTGCCAGCTCACCTCCTGCCATCAATGAAAAACTGTTTTTT. It yields the protein CASSPPAINEKLFF. The chain recombines TRBV18 with TRBJ1-4; D is undetermined. Trimming shortened V by 3 bases and J by 5 bases, and 10 bases separated the two germline ends. Germline lookup yields CDR1 KGHSH and CDR2 LQKENI. This CDR3 comprises 14 residues.

This clonotype was found many times. The V gene is TRBV10-3, the J gene TRBJ1-5; 7 bases are shared with TRBD1. CDR1 is ENHRY and CDR2 is SYGVKD in the germline V gene. The CDR3 totals 17 residues. The V segment lost 2 bases and the J segment 2 bases; nucleotides outside the gene matches: 9. DNA for the CDR3: TGTGCCATCAGTGAGCCAACAGGGGAGTTGCGCAATCAGCCCCAGCATTTT. Protein: CAISEPTGELRNQPQHF.

This chain joins TRBV10-3 and TRBJ1-1; 9 bases line up with TRBD1. Germline V gives CDR1 ENHRY, CDR2 SYGVKD. The length of the CDR3 is 13 residues. V trimming: 10 bases; J trimming: 7 bases; junction bases outside the gene matches: 10. The CDR3 here is CASRDRENHEAFF. In DNA form, the CDR3 reads TGTGCCAGCCGGGACAGGGAAAACCATGAAGCTTTCTTT.

V and J are TRBV28 and TRBJ2-7; either TRBD1 or TRBD2 may supply D (5 bases each). CDR1 and CDR2 from the germline V gene are MDHEN and SYDVKM. With 4 bases removed from V and 6 bases from J, the gap between germline ends came to 19 bases. The CDR3 covers 15 residues. CDR3 DNA sequence: TGTGCCAGCAGTTGGGGACCTCCGTACGCGGCCGAGCAGTACTTC. Its translation is CASSWGPPYAAEQYF.

This clonotype is medium-sized (0.01 to 0.1%) by share. The chain couples TRBV9 to TRBJ1-1; no clear D. V was clipped by 2 bases and J by 0 bases, with 11 bases between them. The germline V gene has CDR1 SGDLS and CDR2 YYNGEE. The CDR3 has 15 amino acids. CDR3 residues: CASSVGPGMNTEAFF. The DNA of the CDR3 is TGTGCCAGCAGCGTCGGTCCGGGGATGAACACTGAAGCTTTCTTT.

This clonotype was seen more than once but under ten times. V gene TRBV6-2 or TRBV6-3 combines with J gene TRBJ2-1; D gene unclear. This CDR3 region has 19 residues. The V gene lost 5 bases and the J gene lost 3 bases, with 26 bases spanning the gap. Germline values: CDR1 MNHEY, CDR2 SVGEGT. CDR3 sequence: CASSPLARLAQRSYNEQFF. CDR3 DNA sequence: TGTGCCAGCAGTCCCTTGGCTCGGTTAGCCCAAAGGAGCTACAATGAGCAGTTCTTC.

This clonotype occurred many times. This rearrangement joins TRBV2 to TRBJ1-3; maybe TRBD1 (6 bases). CDR1 and CDR2 from the germline V gene are SNHLY and FYNNEI. CDR3 size: 15 residues. Between the trimmed V and J ends, which lost 4 bases and 3 bases, there was a span of 13 bases. CDR3 in DNA: TGTGCCAGCAGTGTCCCGGGACAAGGTGGAAACACCATATATTTT. Amino acid sequence: CASSVPGQGGNTIYF.

This clonotype was counted a few times. This chain connects TRBV6-5 to TRBJ1-4, with 7 bases aligning to TRBD1. V trimming: 7 bases; J trimming: 3 bases; junction bases outside the gene matches: 5. The CDR3 loop spans 14 amino acids. The germline CDR1 and CDR2 sequences are MNHEY and SVGAGI. CDR3 loop: CASIGGQANEKLFF. The DNA for the CDR3 is TGTGCCAGCATTGGAGGACAGGCTAATGAAAAACTGTTTTTT.

The V and J genes are TRBV6-1 and TRBJ1-2; tentatively, D is TRBD1 (6 bases). The length of the CDR3 is 15 residues. Trimming took off 4 bases at V and 6 bases at J, with 18 bases between the two ends. From germline, CDR1 is MNHNS and CDR2 SASEGT. CDR3 sequence (DNA): TGTGCCAGCAGTGGAGTAGCAGGGGCGAGCGATGGCTACACCTTC. This encodes CASSGVAGASDGYTF.

This clonotype was seen many times. A read error may account for a junction end that differs from germline. V usage is TRBV19 and J usage is TRBJ1-2; possible D gene TRBD1, 5 bases. This CDR3 is built from 16 residues. The germline gives CDR1 LNHDA, CDR2 SQIVND (reference sequence). The CDR3 nucleotides read TGTGCCAGTAGAATAGAGGAGAGGCGGGGACCCGATGGCTACACCTTC. Translated: CASRIEERRGPDGYTF.

By frequency in the sample, this clonotype is medium-sized. The chain has TRBV7-9 and TRBJ1-3; no clear D. Germline V gene data show CDR1 as SEHNR and CDR2 as FQNEAQ (reference sequence). The CDR3 loop spans 16 amino acids. Trimming took 4 bases from V and 1 from J, leaving 14 bases between them. The CDR3 nucleotides are TGTGCCAGCAGCTCCCGTAGATTGAGGTCTGGAAACACCATATATTTT. It translates to CASSSRRLRSGNTIYF.

This clonotype is hyperexpanded (1% or more) by share. CDR3 amino acids: CSAESARSYEQYF. The CDR3 region has the DNA TGCAGTGCCGAAAGTGCGCGGTCCTACGAGCAGTACTTC. V gene TRBV20-1 combines with J gene TRBJ2-7; D gene ambiguous. V lost 6 bases and J lost 1, with 13 bases in between. The CDR3 has 13 residues. Germline CDR1 and CDR2: DFQATT and SNEGSKA (reference sequence).

This clonotype was seen at least ten times. The V and J genes are TRBV7-2 and TRBJ2-1, with unresolved D. CDR1 and CDR2 (germline): SGHTA, FQGNSA. Trimming took 4 bases from V and 5 from J, leaving 12 bases between them. The CDR3 has 14 residues. In nucleotides, the CDR3 is TGTGCCAGCAGCTCTTCCGGGTCCAACAATGAGCAGTTCTTC. It yields the protein CASSSSGSNNEQFF.

This clonotype occurred many times. J is TRBJ2-1 and V is TRBV7-2, with D possibly being TRBD1 (6 bases). CDR3 length: 14 residues. In germline, CDR1 is SGHTA, CDR2 FQGNSA. V lost 5 bases, J lost 7 bases, and 15 bases lay in between. CDR3 protein: CASSQQGFRNEQFF. CDR3 nucleotides: TGTGCCAGCAGCCAACAGGGATTTCGGAATGAGCAGTTCTTC.

In its sample, this clonotype is large. The chain employs TRBV7-2 and TRBJ1-5, with D perhaps matching TRBD1 (5 bases). Germline loops: CDR1 SGHTA, CDR2 FQGNSA. V dropped 2 bases and J dropped 4 bases, with 12 bases sitting between them. The CDR3 extends over 15 amino acids. CDR3 bases: TGTGCCAGCAGCTTAAACACAGGTGGAAATCAGCCCCAGCATTTT. It yields the protein CASSLNTGGNQPQHF.

In regard to this clonotype: This may come from a read error, since a much larger clone is one base off. The chain joins TRBV7-9 to TRBJ1-1; D not certain. The CDR3 runs 15 residues. V shed 11 bases and J shed 0 bases, with 19 bases lying between them. Germline values: CDR1 SEHNR, CDR2 FQNEAQ (reference sequence). CDR3 sequence: CAGITLVRLNTEAFF. The CDR3 DNA is TGTGCCGGCATCACATTGGTACGGCTGAACACTGAAGCTTTCTTT.

This clonotype appeared many times. The genes are TRBV28 and TRBJ2-7; 8 bases are a match to TRBD1. CDR3 length: 15 amino acids. V gave up 5 bases and J gave up 5 bases; unmatched junction bases: 11. Germline V gene sequence: CDR1 MDHEN, CDR2 SYDVKM. CDR3 loop: CASSTTGGGRHEQYF. DNA for the CDR3: TGTGCCAGCAGTACCACAGGGGGTGGTCGGCACGAGCAGTACTTC.

This clonotype is deemed medium-sized. The J gene is TRBJ1-5, the V gene TRBV28, with a tentative D call TRBD1 (5 bases). Between the trimmed V and J ends, which lost 6 bases and 4 bases, there was a span of 7 bases. The CDR3 runs to 12 residues. Germline CDR1 and CDR2: MDHEN and SYDVKM. This CDR3 reads CASRQGNQPQHF. CDR3 in DNA: TGTGCCAGCAGGCAGGGAAATCAGCCCCAGCATTTT.

This chain uses TRBV12-3 or TRBV12-4 with TRBJ1-1; no clear D gene. This CDR3 spans 14 amino acids. V lost 5 bases, J lost 5 bases, and 15 bases lay in between. For the CDR3, the DNA is TGTGCCAGCAGTCCCCCCCGGGGTTGGACTGAAGCTTTCTTT. Residues: CASSPPRGWTEAFF.

This clonotype has at least ten counts. The V call is TRBV7-9, the J call TRBJ2-1; 7 bases map to TRBD2. CDR1 is SEHNR and CDR2 is FQNEAQ in the germline V gene (reference sequence). This CDR3 contains 14 residues. Unmatched junction bases numbered 3, after V lost 1 base and J lost 6 bases. The CDR3 region has the DNA TGTGCCAGCAGCTTAGGGACTAGTTCCAATGAGCAGTTCTTC. This translates into CASSLGTSSNEQFF. Full variable domain (rest looked up from reference TRBV7-9 and TRBJ2-1): DTGVSQNPRHKITKRGQNVTFRCDPISEHNRLYWYRQTLGQGPEFLTYFQNEAQLEKSRLLSDRFSAERPKGSFSTLEIQRTEQGDSAMYLCASSLGTSSNEQFFGPGTRLTVL.